Sequencing of this TCR beta chain was carried out in a study of cytomegalovirus exposure and HLA in healthy donors. A remark on this clone: Its antigen is not identified.

General study results and limits: More clonal expansion characterized HLA-associated TCR beta chains than equally common others in a later analysis.

With 60 Vbeta and 13 Jbeta primers, the PCR was carried out. Profiling relied on immunoSEQ multiplex PCR, and the TCRdb table lists in-frame clones only, not all of them. This sample has some 150,000 clones, with about three quarters found just once. CDR1 is SGHDN and CDR2 is FVKESK in the germline V gene. V was clipped by 4 bases and J by 2 bases; unmatched bases: 4. This CDR3 spans 14 amino acids. The TCR originated in a woman in her twenties or thirties in good health and CMV-seronegative. The chain recombines TRBV14 with TRBJ2-7; TRBD1 aligns across 8 bases. Sequenced: PBMCs. DNA of the CDR3: TGTGCCAGCAGCCGACCGGGACAGGCCTACGAGCAGTACTTC. It is translated as CASSRPGQAYEQYF.